This TCR beta chain was obtained from a study of T cells after yellow fever vaccination. This clonotype was seen at least ten times. The study's findings and limits: A weaker but faster secondary response was observed, peaking on day 5 versus 15. Reappearance after the booster was observed for most primary-vaccination clones (roughly 97% CD4, roughly 90% CD8).

TCRdb ran MiXCR on the 5' RACE reads and lists one entry per CDR3 protein. The sample records more than 25,000 distinct CDR3 sequences, 6% to 8% being singletons. This TCR came from a man aged 25-45 years who received the YFV17D yellow fever vaccine. The sample consisted of PBMCs, either bulk or a sorted T-cell subset (CD4+, CD8+, memory, or dextramer-sorted; not recorded which), taken on the day of the yellow fever booster vaccination.

The CDR3, as DNA: TGTGCCAGCAGTCTGACTACAGGGGGCGTCGGGGCCAACGTCCTGACTTTC. Its translation is CASSLTTGGVGANVLTF. This chain uses TRBV12-3 or TRBV12-4 with TRBJ2-6; 9 nucleotides agree with TRBD1. Trimming took 5 bases from V and 4 from J; bases not matched to a gene: 9. The CDR3 runs 17 residues.